Below are 18 T cell receptor beta chains sequenced from a single sample in a study of breast tumors, draining lymph nodes, adjacent tissues. Samples came from axillary lymph nodes draining the breast cancer. TCRdb fed the multiplex PCR reads into MiXCR, producing one record per CDR3 protein. The sample yields some 130,000 distinct CDR3 sequences, just under 20% seen once. Specimen: axillary lymph node tissue. Receptor source: a female donor with breast cancer. Some clones in this sample may be carry-over from other donors' samples.

This clonotype has at least ten counts. The chain couples TRBV19 to TRBJ2-3; tentative D call: TRBD1 (6 bases). Trimming took 5 bases from V and 0 from J, leaving 12 bases between them. The CDR3 contains 15 residues. Germline CDR1 reads LNHDA; CDR2 reads SQIVND (reference sequence). CDR3 sequence reads: CASSAGDSSTDTQYF. The DNA of the CDR3 is TGTGCCAGTAGTGCAGGGGATTCTAGCACAGATACGCAGTATTTT.

This clonotype was detected many times. The V and J genes are TRBV29-1 and TRBJ2-3; maybe TRBD2 (6 bases). Trimming took off 0 bases at V and 1 base at J, with 14 bases between the two ends. Germline V lookup: CDR1 SQVTM, CDR2 ANQGSEA. The CDR3 covers 16 residues. The CDR3 loop reads CSVEDGVERGTDTQYF. CDR3 bases: TGCAGCGTTGAAGATGGCGTGGAGCGGGGCACAGATACGCAGTATTTT.

This clonotype occurred many times. The chain links TRBV20-1 to TRBJ2-3; 10 nucleotides agree with TRBD2. CDR3 length: 15 residues. Trimming at V came to 2 bases and at J to 5 bases, leaving 7 bases not matched to a gene. Germline CDR1 and CDR2: DFQATT and SNEGSKA (reference sequence). The CDR3 region is CSARNVAGGGDTQYF. In DNA, the CDR3 is TGCAGTGCTAGAAATGTAGCGGGGGGCGGAGATACGCAGTATTTT.

This clonotype was detected ten times or more. This chain connects TRBV5-1 to TRBJ2-1; D may be TRBD2 (6 bases). CDR3 length: 13 residues. Germline loops: CDR1 SGHRS, CDR2 YFSETQ. The ends were cut back, 3 bases at V and 7 bases at J, with 11 bases in the middle. CDR3 residues: CASSSEGWNEQFF. CDR3 DNA: TGCGCCAGCAGCTCGGAGGGGTGGAATGAGCAGTTCTTC. The full variable domain, rest sourced from reference TRBV5-1 and TRBJ2-1, is KAGVTQTPRYLIKTRGQQVTLSCSPISGHRSVSWYQQTPGQGLQFLFEYFSETQRNKGNFPGRFSGRQFSNSRSEMNVSTLELGDSALYLCASSSEGWNEQFFGPGTRLTVL.

This clonotype has just a few counts. V is TRBV27 and J is TRBJ2-3; tentative D call: TRBD2 (5 bases). The V gene's germline CDR1 is MNHEY and CDR2 SMNVEV (reference sequence). This CDR3 has 14 residues. Trimming removed 2 bases at V and 1 base at J, with 7 bases between. CDR3 bases: TGTGCCAGCAGTTTAAACGGGGGCACAGATACGCAGTATTTT. Translating it yields CASSLNGGTDTQYF.

Comment on this clonotype: A single base separates this from a much larger clone, so it may be a read error. The chain has TRBV13 and TRBJ2-1, with 9 bases aligning to TRBD2. This CDR3 spans 14 amino acids. Germline-derived CDR1 and CDR2 are PRHDT and FYEKMQ (reference sequence). Here the CDR3 DNA reads TGTGCCAGCAGGGTCTCGCGGGAGGGCAATGAGCAGCTCTTC. Its protein product is CASRVSREGNEQLF.

There are many counts of this clonotype. The chain combines TRBV20-1 with TRBJ1-5; D remains ambiguous. Per the germline V gene, CDR1 is DFQATT and CDR2 is SNEGSKA (reference sequence). V was clipped by 4 bases and J by 1 base, with 8 bases between them. The CDR3 is 13 residues long. Here the CDR3 reads CSAILGSNQPQHF. As DNA, the CDR3 is TGCAGTGCTATTTTGGGGAGCAATCAGCCCCAGCATTTT.

As concerns this clonotype: Without the conserved terminal phenylalanine or tryptophan, this CDR3 likely stems from a read error. This chain joins TRBV6-6 and TRBJ1-4; 7 nucleotides agree with TRBD1. The CDR3 consists of 16 residues. In germline, CDR1 is MNHNY, CDR2 SVGAGI (reference sequence). With 6 bases clipped from V and 8 bases from J, the junction kept 15 bases outside the gene matches. The DNA for the CDR3 is TGTGCCAGCAGCCGGGACAGTATTTGGACGGGGGAAAAACTGTTTTCT. This sequence encodes CASSRDSIWTGEKLFS.

This clonotype appeared many times. This chain links TRBV5-5 with TRBJ2-1, with D hard to call. Germline assignment: CDR1 SGHKS and CDR2 YYEKEE (reference sequence). The ends were cut back, 3 bases at V and 5 bases at J, with 6 bases in the middle. The length of the CDR3 is 12 residues. This CDR3 is CASSWRDNEQFF. The CDR3 bases are TGTGCCAGCAGCTGGAGAGACAATGAGCAGTTCTTC.

This clonotype was found many times. The J gene is TRBJ2-3, the V gene TRBV7-3; 8 nucleotides match TRBD2. This CDR3 contains 16 residues. Germline loops: CDR1 SGHTA, CDR2 FQGTGA. V trimming: 1 base; J trimming: 4 bases; junction bases outside the gene matches: 7. CDR3 loop: CASSLRTGGAADTQYF. The DNA of the CDR3 is TGTGCCAGCAGCTTAAGGACCGGGGGGGCGGCAGATACGCAGTATTTT. The variable domain in full, completed from reference TRBV7-3 and TRBJ2-3, reads GAGVSQTPSNKVTEKGKYVELRCDPISGHTALYWYRQSLGQGPEFLIYFQGTGAADDSGLPNDRFFAVRPEGSVSTLKIQRTERGDSAVYLCASSLRTGGAADTQYFGPGTRLTVL.

This clonotype was seen more than once but under ten times. The chain carries TRBV18 and TRBJ2-2; tentative D call: TRBD1 (6 bases). Trimming removed 4 bases at V and 5 bases at J, with 11 bases between. Germline V lookup: CDR1 KGHSH, CDR2 LQKENI. The CDR3 has 14 residues. For the CDR3, the DNA is TGTGCCAGCTCACGGGGGCGCGAGACCGGGGAGCTGTTTTTT. It translates to CASSRGRETGELFF.

This clonotype was seen ten or more times. The J gene is TRBJ2-5, the V gene TRBV25-1; TRBD2 matches 11 bases. The CDR3 extends over 15 amino acids. Germline values: CDR1 MGHDK, CDR2 SYGVNS. V gave up 4 bases and J gave up 6 bases; unmatched junction bases: 7. The CDR3 spells CASSVSSGGLKTQYF. The DNA of the CDR3 is TGTGCCAGCAGTGTTTCTAGCGGGGGGCTAAAGACCCAGTACTTC.

This clonotype was recorded at least ten times. This chain links TRBV5-1 with TRBJ1-5, with TRBD1 identical over 11 bases. With V trimmed by 4 bases and J by 6 bases, 6 bases remained unmatched. Germline V CDR1 and CDR2: SGHRS, YFSETQ. The CDR3 is 15 amino acids. In DNA, the CDR3 is TGCGCCAGCAGCATAGGGACAGGGGGTTCTCAGCCCCAGCATTTT. This encodes CASSIGTGGSQPQHF.

This clonotype occurred many times. The gene calls are TRBV20-1 and TRBJ2-7; 9 bases agree with TRBD2. V lost 0 bases and J lost 2; bases outside the gene matches: 8. The CDR3 spans 16 residues. Germline V gene data show CDR1 as DFQATT and CDR2 as SNEGSKA (reference sequence). The CDR3 nucleotides are TGCAGTGCTAGAGATTTAGGGCGGGGGGGAACCTACGAGCAGTACTTC. It is translated as CSARDLGRGGTYEQYF.

This clonotype is termed medium-sized. The rearrangement uses TRBV19 and TRBJ1-6; TRBD1 might be the D (6 bases). Trimming left V 2 bases short and J 5 bases short, with 13 bases between. The CDR3 covers 16 residues. CDR1 is LNHDA and CDR2 is SQIVND in the germline V gene (reference sequence). CDR3 in DNA: TGTGCCAGTAGTATATTGGACAGTTCGAATAATTCACCCCTCCACTTT. Protein: CASSILDSSNNSPLHF.

This clonotype was observed a handful of times. This chain uses TRBV5-4 with TRBJ2-1; a weak D match, TRBD1 (6 bases). The germline V gene encodes CDR1 SGHNT and CDR2 YYREEE (reference sequence). The V end was cut by 4 bases, the J end by 10 bases, with 15 bases between. This CDR3 spans 13 amino acids. The CDR3 protein is CASSMGHPAEQFF. In DNA, the CDR3 is TGTGCCAGCAGCATGGGACACCCTGCCGAGCAGTTCTTC.

This clonotype was detected many times. This chain joins TRBV9 and TRBJ2-3; 9 nucleotides agree with TRBD1. In germline, CDR1 is SGDLS, CDR2 YYNGEE. V lost 0 bases, J lost 5 bases, and 7 bases stayed unmatched. The CDR3 sequence is 16 residues long. The DNA of the CDR3 is TGTGCCAGCAGCGTAGCAACAGGGGGCCTGGGAGATACGCAGTATTTT. This gives the protein CASSVATGGLGDTQYF.

This clonotype occurred many times. V is TRBV7-9 and J is TRBJ2-5; D is undetermined. V was trimmed by 0 bases and J by 2 bases, leaving 10 bases between them. Germline CDR1 is SEHNR and CDR2 is FQNEAQ (reference sequence). The length of the CDR3 is 15 residues. This CDR3 is CASSLALHKQETQYF. The CDR3 DNA reads TGTGCCAGCAGCTTAGCGCTTCACAAACAAGAGACCCAGTACTTC. Together with reference TRBV7-9 and TRBJ2-5, the CDR3 gives the full variable domain: DTGVSQNPRHKITKRGQNVTFRCDPISEHNRLYWYRQTLGQGPEFLTYFQNEAQLEKSRLLSDRFSAERPKGSFSTLEIQRTEQGDSAMYLCASSLALHKQETQYFGPGTRLLVL.